This T cell receptor beta chain was found in a study of immune characterization of retroperitoneal liposarcoma. By proportion, this clonotype is medium-sized. V lost 6 bases to trimming and J lost 5 bases; unmatched junction nucleotides: 2. Germline lookup yields CDR1 WSHSY and CDR2 SAAADI. The CDR3 is 14 amino acids. MiXCR, run by TCRdb on the PCR reads, gives a single entry per CDR3 protein. The data hold more than 4,500 distinct CDR3 sequences, with under 40% observed a single time. The TCR was taken from a female donor with retroperitoneal liposarcoma. The sample comprised tumor tissue. The chain has TRBV10-2 and TRBJ2-2; 11 bases are a match to TRBD2. CDR3 bases: TGCGCCAGCAGGGTAGCGGGAGGGACCGGGGAGCTGTTTTTT. As protein: CASRVAGGTGELFF.